The 9 T cell receptor beta chains below all came from one sample that was sequenced in a study of T cell responses to AZD1222 COVID-19 vaccine. Measured with immunoSEQ multiplex PCR; TCRdb has only the in-frame clones, and not every one. The sample holds approximately 100,000 clones, around 95% seen once. The sample consisted of peripheral blood, taken on day 0 of AZD1222 vaccination. The receptors shown here come from an adult in good health.

The rearrangement links TRBV23-1 to TRBJ1-3, with 7 bases fitting TRBD1. Being an ORF, TRBV23-1 has a function that is uncertain. The CDR3 runs 15 residues. Losses at the gene ends were 4 bases for V and 4 bases for J; bases not matched to a gene: 7. CDR3 nucleotides: TGCGCCAGCAGTCTCCATTCGGGACAGGGAAACACCATATATTTT. It is translated as CASSLHSGQGNTIYF.

The chain uses TRBV15 and TRBJ2-3; D assignment may be TRBD1 or TRBD2 (5 bases each). V shed 1 base and J shed 2 bases, with 10 bases lying between them. Germline assignment: CDR1 LNHNV and CDR2 YYDKDF (reference sequence). CDR3 length: 15 amino acids. The CDR3 region has the DNA TGTGCCACCAGCAGAGTAACAGGACTCACAGATACGCAGTATTTT. This gives the protein CATSRVTGLTDTQYF. Filled out from reference TRBV15 and TRBJ2-3, the complete variable domain reads DAMVIQNPRYQVTQFGKPVTLSCSQTLNHNVMYWYQQKSSQAPKLLFHYYDKDFNNEADTPDNFQSRRPNTSFCFLDIRSPGLGDTAMYLCATSRVTGLTDTQYFGPGTRLTVL.

The chain employs TRBV18 and TRBJ1-1; D perhaps matches TRBD1 (5 bases). Trimming left V 4 bases short and J 0 bases short, with 18 bases between. CDR3 size: 17 residues. CDR1 and CDR2 (germline): KGHSH, LQKENI. This chain's CDR3 is CASSRQPATDLNTEAFF. CDR3 nucleotides: TGTGCCAGCTCACGACAACCCGCGACAGATCTGAACACTGAAGCTTTCTTT.

V is TRBV2 and J is TRBJ2-1; D ambiguous. This CDR3 has 11 residues. Germline V CDR1 and CDR2: SNHLY, FYNNEI. The V end was cut by 6 bases, the J end by 9 bases, with 9 bases between. The CDR3 bases are TGTGCCAGCAGCTCCAAAATTGAGCAGTTCTTC. Translation: CASSSKIEQFF.

This chain links TRBV6-6 with TRBJ1-1; no clear D gene. Trimming removed 9 bases from V and 3 bases from J, with 14 bases in between. The CDR3 spans 13 residues. CDR1 and CDR2 from the germline V gene are MNHNY and SVGAGI (reference sequence). CDR3 sequence reads: CASKKAVHTEAFF. The CDR3 coding sequence is TGTGCCAGTAAAAAAGCGGTGCACACTGAAGCTTTCTTT.

Here the CDR3 reads CASTIPGYREKTQHF. In DNA form, the CDR3 reads TGTGCCAGTACCATTCCTGGGTACAGGGAAAAAACCCAGCATTTT. This chain connects TRBV19 to TRBJ1-5; tentative D call: TRBD1 (6 bases). Between the trimmed V and J ends, which lost 7 bases and 11 bases, there was a span of 24 bases. CDR1 is LNHDA, CDR2 SQIVND, per germline (reference sequence). The CDR3 runs 15 residues. The full variable domain, rest sourced from reference TRBV19 and TRBJ1-5, is DGGITQSPKYLFRKEGQNVTLSCEQNLNHDAMYWYRQDPGQGLRLIYYSQIVNDFQKGDIAEGYSVSREKKESFPLTVTSAQKNPTAFYLCASTIPGYREKTQHFGDGTRLSIL.

The J gene is TRBJ1-1, the V gene TRBV18; D ambiguous. V gave up 1 base and J gave up 1 base, with 10 bases separating them. The germline gives CDR1 KGHSH, CDR2 LQKENI. CDR3 size: 15 residues. This CDR3 is CASSPQPQTNTEAFF. Written as DNA, the CDR3 is TGTGCCAGCTCACCACAACCTCAGACGAACACTGAAGCTTTCTTT.

V usage is TRBV7-6 and J usage is TRBJ2-2; a weak D match, TRBD2 (6 bases). This CDR3 has 18 amino acids. Per germline, CDR1 SGHVS and CDR2 FNYEAQ. Trimming removed 1 base from V and 6 bases from J, with 21 bases in between. The CDR3 loop reads CASSLVRAETGAPGELFF. DNA of the CDR3: TGTGCCAGCAGCTTAGTGAGGGCGGAAACGGGAGCCCCCGGGGAGCTGTTTTTT.

The chain recombines TRBV15 with TRBJ2-1, with D perhaps TRBD1 (6 bases). V lost 4 bases and J 4 bases, leaving 14 bases between the germline ends. The V gene's germline CDR1 is LNHNV and CDR2 YYDKDF (reference sequence). CDR3 size: 15 residues. CDR3 loop: CATSKDSERYNEQFF. The CDR3 region has the DNA TGTGCCACCAGCAAGGACAGTGAGAGATACAATGAGCAGTTCTTC.